This TCR beta chain is drawn from a study of shared clonotypes between healthy human individuals. Study summary: For every donor, three CD4 naive, three CD4 memory, two CD8 naive and one CD8 memory plates were used.

This clone was recorded once. This CDR3 comprises 14 residues. Germline V gene data show CDR1 as MNHEY and CDR2 as SMNVEV (reference sequence). The V end was cut by 0 bases, the J end by 8 bases, with 11 bases between. Deep level was the assay's run setting. Several immunoSEQ 96-well plates shared each subset's DNA, each plate a replicate. Produced via immunoSEQ multiplex PCR; TCRdb's table is partial and in-frame only. The sample yields approximately 590,000 clones, about 95% seen once. Cells designated naive CD8 were CD45RO-negative and were positively selected for CCR7, with terminally differentiated effector memory CD45RA+ cells excluded. Donors, without exception, were Caucasian adults residing in Nashville, Tennessee.

This receptor was identified in a woman aged 25 to 39 in good health. Sequencing was carried out using naive CD8+ T cells sorted from blood. The chain carries TRBV27 and TRBJ2-1; unclear D gene. Written as DNA, the CDR3 is TGTGCCAGCAGTTTATCGTTAAAAGCCTATGAGCAGTTCTTC. It translates to CASSLSLKAYEQFF.